The clone carrying this T cell receptor beta chain was observed once. In the source study's methods: Cell counts per sample came from amplifying reference gene primers. Only in-frame clones appear in the TCRdb table, and some are missing; sequencing was by immunoSEQ multiplex PCR. D and trimming were read from the DNA, whereas the V and J calls and clone size are those reported in that table. The sample shows about 300,000 clones, approximately 88% of them seen only once. This entry belongs to a study of blood T cell repertoires in COVID-19. The overall study: There were acute and convalescent COVID-19 samples, and they came from the United States, Italy and Spain. T cells, B-cell-depleted T cells, or PBMCs supplied cDNA or gDNA.

Followed over time, Seattle patients had been enrolled while infection was active. Germline V gives CDR1 MNHEY, CDR2 SVGAGI. CDR3 size: 13 residues. V was trimmed by 10 bases and J by 5 bases, leaving 14 bases between them. This chain joins TRBV6-5 and TRBJ2-2; D is possibly TRBD2 (6 bases). This receptor was identified in a woman between 25 and 40 years old with COVID-19, enrolled during active disease. The sequenced material came from peripheral blood. The CDR3 nucleotides read TGTGCCACCTGGTGGAGGGGTACCGGGGAGCTGTTTTTT. Translating it yields CATWWRGTGELFF.